Following are 8 T cell receptor beta chains from one sample sequenced in a study of human T cells and chemical hapten exposure. TCRdb fed the RACE reads into MiXCR, producing one record per CDR3 protein. In the table there are fewer than 140,000 distinct CDR3 sequences, approximately 12% of which are singletons. The time point denotes: pre-sensitization, week 0. The treatment was: therapeutic diphenylcyclopropenone sensitization with weekly scalp DPC. The input for sequencing was whole blood, taken in connection with sensitization to the hapten diphenylcyclopropenone (DPC). The receptors were gathered from a woman aged 45-60 years with alopecia areata. Some clones in this sample may be carry-over from other donors' samples.

This clonotype appeared a few times. The V call is TRBV28, the J call TRBJ2-3; 7 bases map to TRBD1. CDR1 MDHEN and CDR2 SYDVKM come from the germline V gene. The CDR3 has 13 residues. The V segment lost 6 bases and the J segment 6 bases; nucleotides outside the gene matches: 6. The CDR3 region has the DNA TGTGCCAGCAGCTTCGGACAGGTCGATACGCAGTATTTT. This encodes CASSFGQVDTQYF.

J is TRBJ1-5 and V is TRBV12-3 or TRBV12-4; D is uncertain. This CDR3 region has 17 residues. V was shortened by 5 bases and J by 5 bases, with 22 bases between the two germline ends. The CDR3 loop reads CASSPKLAYGYDQPQHF. The CDR3 nucleotides are TGTGCCAGCAGTCCTAAGTTGGCTTACGGGTACGATCAGCCCCAGCATTTT.

This sequence joins TRBV18 and TRBJ1-4; the D is unclear. This CDR3 comprises 15 residues. CDR1 is KGHSH, CDR2 LQKENI, per germline. V was shortened by 1 base and J by 8 bases, with 14 bases between the two germline ends. The CDR3: CASSPQEGRREKLFF. The CDR3 DNA is TGTGCCAGCTCACCACAGGAGGGTCGACGGGAAAAACTGTTTTTT.

This clonotype has a handful of counts. In DNA, the CDR3 is TGTGCCAGTTCCCGTTCTGGACAGGGGCATCAGCCCCAGCATTTT. Its protein is CASSRSGQGHQPQHF. V usage is TRBV19 and J usage is TRBJ1-5; TRBD1 matches at 9 bases. J lost 5 bases, V lost 8 bases, and 10 bases had no gene match. Germline V lookup: CDR1 LNHDA, CDR2 SQIVND (reference sequence). This CDR3 contains 15 residues. Supplemented by reference TRBV19 and TRBJ1-5, the full variable domain reads DGGITQSPKYLFRKEGQNVTLSCEQNLNHDAMYWYRQDPGQGLRLIYYSQIVNDFQKGDIAEGYSVSREKKESFPLTVTSAQKNPTAFYLCASSRSGQGHQPQHFGDGTRLSIL.

The chain carries TRBV7-9 and TRBJ1-6; tentatively, D is TRBD1 (5 bases). The germline V gene has CDR1 SEHNR and CDR2 FQNEAQ (reference sequence). The V gene lost 1 base and the J gene lost 7 bases, with 8 bases spanning the gap. The CDR3 extends over 14 amino acids. In DNA, the CDR3 is TGTGCCAGCAGCTTAGAACAGGCAAATTCACCCCTCCACTTT. Translation gives CASSLEQANSPLHF.

With regard to this clonotype: A much larger clone is a single base away; this may be a read error. V is TRBV29-1 and J is TRBJ2-1; 7 nucleotides match TRBD1. The CDR3 contains 11 residues. Germline CDR1 and CDR2: SQVTM and ANQGSEA. After removal of 8 bases from V and 4 bases from J, the junction contained 2 bases not matched to a gene. The CDR3 DNA reads as TGCAGCAGGGGGCCTTACAATGAGCAGTTCTTC. It specifies CSRGPYNEQFF.

For this clonotype: A much larger clone lies a single base off, so this may be a read error. The chain recombines TRBV7-2 with TRBJ2-1; 7 bases map to TRBD2. V trimming: 5 bases; J trimming: 9 bases; junction bases outside the gene matches: 19. The CDR3 length is 17 residues. Germline CDR1 and CDR2: SGHTA and FQGNSA. CDR3 residues: CASSPKSGEGLRVEQFF. CDR3 DNA: TGTGCCAGCAGCCCTAAAAGTGGGGAGGGCCTTAGGGTTGAGCAGTTCTTC. Full variable domain (rest looked up from reference TRBV7-2 and TRBJ2-1): GAGVSQSPSNKVTEKGKDVELRCDPISGHTALYWYRQSLGQGLEFLIYFQGNSAPDKSGLPSDRFSAERTGGSVSTLTIQRTQQEDSAVYLCASSPKSGEGLRVEQFFGPGTRLTVL.

V and J are TRBV28 and TRBJ2-7; 8 bases match TRBD2. The V gene's germline CDR1 is MDHEN and CDR2 SYDVKM. The CDR3 has 14 residues. V lost 2 bases, J lost 1 base, and 1 base stayed unmatched. CDR3 DNA: TGTGCCAGCAGTTTACTAGCGGGTTCCTACGAGCAGTACTTC. This gives the protein CASSLLAGSYEQYF. The entire variable domain, with the rest obtained from reference TRBV28 and TRBJ2-7, is as follows: DVKVTQSSRYLVKRTGEKVFLECVQDMDHENMFWYRQDPGLGLRLIYFSYDVKMKEKGDIPEGYSVSREKKERFSLILESASTNQTSMYLCASSLLAGSYEQYFGPGTRLTVT.